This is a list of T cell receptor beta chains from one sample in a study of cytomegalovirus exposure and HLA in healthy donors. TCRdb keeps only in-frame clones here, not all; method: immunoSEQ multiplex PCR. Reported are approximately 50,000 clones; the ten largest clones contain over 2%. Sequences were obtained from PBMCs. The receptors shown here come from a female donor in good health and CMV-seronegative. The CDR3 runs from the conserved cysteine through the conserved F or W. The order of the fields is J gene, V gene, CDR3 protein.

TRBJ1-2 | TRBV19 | CASRQTGTGDGYTF
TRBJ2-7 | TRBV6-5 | CATQGSSYEQYF
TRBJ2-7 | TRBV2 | CASSEGQGLLYYEQYF
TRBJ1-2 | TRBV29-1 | CSVARGGYGYTF
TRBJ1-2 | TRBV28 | CASSLDRDGDGYTF
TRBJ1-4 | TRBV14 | CASSRQGYEKLFF
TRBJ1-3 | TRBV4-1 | CASSPGQYSGNTIYF
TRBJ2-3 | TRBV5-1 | CASSLDRGQDTQYF
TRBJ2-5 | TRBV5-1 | CASSLGRVEETQYF
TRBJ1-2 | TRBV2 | CASSAFANYGYTF
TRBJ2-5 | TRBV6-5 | CASSPRQTGETQYF
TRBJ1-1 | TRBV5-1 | CASSLTFMNTEAFF
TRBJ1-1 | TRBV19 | CASSPPGGRTEAFF
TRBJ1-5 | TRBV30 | CAWSEKRGQEPQHF
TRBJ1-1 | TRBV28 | CASSLVTGPEAFF
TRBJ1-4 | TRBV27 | CASRPTGGIGKLFF
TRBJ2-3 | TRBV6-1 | CASSEVAGAGDTQYF
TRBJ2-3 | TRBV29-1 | CSVFLAGAADTQYF
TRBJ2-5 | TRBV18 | CASSPTQGVQETQYF
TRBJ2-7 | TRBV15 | CATSRRTSGTYEQYF
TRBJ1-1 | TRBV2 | CASGGAEAFF
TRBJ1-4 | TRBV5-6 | CASSRSRGYEKLFF
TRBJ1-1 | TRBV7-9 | CASSFLGQRLTEAFF
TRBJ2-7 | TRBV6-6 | CASSYFGQASYEQYF
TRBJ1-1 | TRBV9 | CASSNRDRNTEAFF
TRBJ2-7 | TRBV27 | CASSLRSGRHHEQYF
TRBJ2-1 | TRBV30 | CAWSKDWTSGRQYNEQFF
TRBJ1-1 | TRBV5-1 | CASSLKAGGTEAFF
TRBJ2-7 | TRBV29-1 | CSVVTGGEQYF
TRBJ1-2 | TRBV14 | CASSQGQVYGYTF
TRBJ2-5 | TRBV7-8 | CASSRQGIQETQYF
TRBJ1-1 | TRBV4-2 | CASSLPDRGYTEAFF
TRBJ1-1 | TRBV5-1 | CASSLVPGNTEAFF
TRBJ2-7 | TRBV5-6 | CASSLGSGTSYEQYF
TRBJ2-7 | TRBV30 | CAWKQGYEQYF
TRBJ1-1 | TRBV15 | CATSREWDRGAFF
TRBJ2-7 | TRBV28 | CASRVTGGYYEQYF
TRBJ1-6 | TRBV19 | CASSFDRAERVNSPLHF
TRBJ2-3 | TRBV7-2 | CASSLQGFPDTQYF
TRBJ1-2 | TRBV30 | CAWRSRGDLSYGYTF
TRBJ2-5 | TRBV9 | CASSVGGARETQYF
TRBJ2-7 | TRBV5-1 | CASSLGTSFSSYEQYF
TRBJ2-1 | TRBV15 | CATSRDLRTGGEQFF
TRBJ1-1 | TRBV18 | CASSAGGRGYTEAFF
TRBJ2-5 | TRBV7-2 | CASSFGQASQETQYF
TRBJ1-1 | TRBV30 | CAWSIKRTSEAFF
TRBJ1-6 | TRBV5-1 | CASSLSPGVRNSPLHF